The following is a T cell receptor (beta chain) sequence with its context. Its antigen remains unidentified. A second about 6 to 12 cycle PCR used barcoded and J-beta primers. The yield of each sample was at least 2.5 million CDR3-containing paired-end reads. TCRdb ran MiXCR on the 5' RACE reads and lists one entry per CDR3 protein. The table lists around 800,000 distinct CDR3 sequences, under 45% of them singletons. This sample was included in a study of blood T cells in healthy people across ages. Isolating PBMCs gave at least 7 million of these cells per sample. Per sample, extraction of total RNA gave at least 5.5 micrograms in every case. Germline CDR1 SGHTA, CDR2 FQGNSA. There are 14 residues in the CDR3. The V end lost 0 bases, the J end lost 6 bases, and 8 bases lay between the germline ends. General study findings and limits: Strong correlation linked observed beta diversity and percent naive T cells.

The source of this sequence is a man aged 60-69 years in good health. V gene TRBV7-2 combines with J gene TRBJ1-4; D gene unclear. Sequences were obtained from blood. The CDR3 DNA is TGTGCCAGCAGCTTAGCTAGTACCGATGAAAAACTGTTTTTT. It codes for CASSLASTDEKLFF.